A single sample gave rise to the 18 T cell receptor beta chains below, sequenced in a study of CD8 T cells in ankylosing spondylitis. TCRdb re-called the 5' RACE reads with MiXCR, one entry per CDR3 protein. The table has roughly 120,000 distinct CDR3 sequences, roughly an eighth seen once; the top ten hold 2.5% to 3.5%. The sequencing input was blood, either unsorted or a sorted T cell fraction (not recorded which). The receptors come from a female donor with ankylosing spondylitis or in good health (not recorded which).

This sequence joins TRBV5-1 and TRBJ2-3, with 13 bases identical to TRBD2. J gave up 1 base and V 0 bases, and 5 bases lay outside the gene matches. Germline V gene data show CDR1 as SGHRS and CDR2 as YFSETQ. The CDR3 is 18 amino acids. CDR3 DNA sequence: TGCGCCAGCAGCTTGGGGACTAGCGGGAGCGCGCGCACAGATACGCAGTATTTT. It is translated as CASSLGTSGSARTDTQYF.

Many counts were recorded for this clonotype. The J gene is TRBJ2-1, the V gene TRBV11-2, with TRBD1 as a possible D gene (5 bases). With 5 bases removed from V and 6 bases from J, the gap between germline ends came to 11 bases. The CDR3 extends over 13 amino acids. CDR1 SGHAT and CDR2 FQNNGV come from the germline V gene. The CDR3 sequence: CASSQDSSNEQFF. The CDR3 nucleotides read TGTGCCAGCAGCCAAGACAGCTCCAATGAGCAGTTCTTC.

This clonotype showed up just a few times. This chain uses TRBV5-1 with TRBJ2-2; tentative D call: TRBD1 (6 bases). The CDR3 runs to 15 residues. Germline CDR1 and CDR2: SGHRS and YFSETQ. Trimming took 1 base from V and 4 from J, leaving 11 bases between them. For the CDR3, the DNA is TGCGCCAGCAGCTTGCAGGGGCCCATCACCGGGGAGCTGTTTTTT. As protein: CASSLQGPITGELFF.

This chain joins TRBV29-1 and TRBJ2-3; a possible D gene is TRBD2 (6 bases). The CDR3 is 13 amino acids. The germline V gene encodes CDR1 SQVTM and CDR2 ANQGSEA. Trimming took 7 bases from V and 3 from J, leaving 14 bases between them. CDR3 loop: CSARRGLTDTQYF. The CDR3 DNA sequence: TGCAGCGCCAGGCGGGGCTTAACAGATACGCAGTATTTT.

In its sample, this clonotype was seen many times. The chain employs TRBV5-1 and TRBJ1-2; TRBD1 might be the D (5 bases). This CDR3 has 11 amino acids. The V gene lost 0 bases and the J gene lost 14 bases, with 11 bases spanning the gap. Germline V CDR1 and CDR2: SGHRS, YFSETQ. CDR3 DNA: TGCGCCAGCAGCTTGGACGGGACCTCTACCTTC. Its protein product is CASSLDGTSTF.

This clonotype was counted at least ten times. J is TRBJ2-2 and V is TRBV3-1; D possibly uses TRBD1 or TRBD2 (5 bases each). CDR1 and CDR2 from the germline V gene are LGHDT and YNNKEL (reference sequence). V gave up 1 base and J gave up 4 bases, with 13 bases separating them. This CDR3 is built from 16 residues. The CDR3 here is CASSQGMSGTTGELFF. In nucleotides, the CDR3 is TGTGCCAGCAGCCAAGGGATGTCGGGGACCACCGGGGAGCTGTTTTTT.

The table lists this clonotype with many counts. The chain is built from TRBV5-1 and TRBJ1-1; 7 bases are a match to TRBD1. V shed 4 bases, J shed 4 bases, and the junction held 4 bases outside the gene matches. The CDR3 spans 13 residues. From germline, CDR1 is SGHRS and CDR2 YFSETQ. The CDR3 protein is CASSDPGGTEAFF. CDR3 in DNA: TGCGCCAGCAGCGACCCAGGGGGCACTGAAGCTTTCTTT.

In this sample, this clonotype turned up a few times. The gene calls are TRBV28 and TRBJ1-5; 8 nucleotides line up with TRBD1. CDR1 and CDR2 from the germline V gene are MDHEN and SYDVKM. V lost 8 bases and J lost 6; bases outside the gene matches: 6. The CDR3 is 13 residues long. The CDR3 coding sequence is TGTGCCAGCCTAACAGGGGGGTCTCAGCCCCAGCATTTT. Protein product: CASLTGGSQPQHF.

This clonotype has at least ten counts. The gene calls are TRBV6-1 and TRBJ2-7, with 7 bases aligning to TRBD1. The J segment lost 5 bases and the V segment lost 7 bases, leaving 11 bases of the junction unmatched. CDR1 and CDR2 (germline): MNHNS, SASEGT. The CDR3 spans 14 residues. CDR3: CASIETGVGHEQYF. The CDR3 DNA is TGTGCCAGCATCGAAACAGGGGTAGGCCACGAGCAGTACTTC.

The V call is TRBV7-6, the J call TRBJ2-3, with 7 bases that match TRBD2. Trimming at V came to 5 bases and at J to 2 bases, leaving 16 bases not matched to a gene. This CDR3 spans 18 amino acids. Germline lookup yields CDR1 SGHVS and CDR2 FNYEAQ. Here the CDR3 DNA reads TGTGCCAGCAGCACCTTTAGCCCGCTAGCGGAGATCACAGATACGCAGTATTTT. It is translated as CASSTFSPLAEITDTQYF.

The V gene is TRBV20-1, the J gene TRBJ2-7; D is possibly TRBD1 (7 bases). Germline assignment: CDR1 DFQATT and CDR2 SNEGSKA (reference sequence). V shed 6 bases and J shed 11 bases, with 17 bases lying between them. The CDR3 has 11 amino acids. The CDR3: CSAKTGEVEYF. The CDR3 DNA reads TGCAGTGCCAAAACAGGGGAGGTCGAGTACTTC.

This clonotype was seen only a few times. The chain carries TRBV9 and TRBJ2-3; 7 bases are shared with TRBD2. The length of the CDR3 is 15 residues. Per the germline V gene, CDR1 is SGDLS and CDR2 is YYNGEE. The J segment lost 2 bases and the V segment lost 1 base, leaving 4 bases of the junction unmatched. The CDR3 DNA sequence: TGTGCCAGCAGCGTATCTAGCGGTTTCACAGATACGCAGTATTTT. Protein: CASSVSSGFTDTQYF.

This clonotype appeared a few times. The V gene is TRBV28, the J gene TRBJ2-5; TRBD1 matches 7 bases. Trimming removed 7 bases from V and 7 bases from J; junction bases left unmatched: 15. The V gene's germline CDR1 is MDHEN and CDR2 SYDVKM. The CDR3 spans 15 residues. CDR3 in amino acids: CASTPTGMIRGTQYF. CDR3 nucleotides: TGTGCCAGCACTCCGACAGGGATGATTAGGGGGACCCAGTACTTC.

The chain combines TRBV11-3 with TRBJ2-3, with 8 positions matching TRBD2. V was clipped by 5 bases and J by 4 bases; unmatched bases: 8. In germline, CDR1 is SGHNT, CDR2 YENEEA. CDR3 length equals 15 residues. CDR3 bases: TGTGCCAGCAGCCCCGGGGTAGCGGGATCAGATACGCAGTATTTT. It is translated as CASSPGVAGSDTQYF.

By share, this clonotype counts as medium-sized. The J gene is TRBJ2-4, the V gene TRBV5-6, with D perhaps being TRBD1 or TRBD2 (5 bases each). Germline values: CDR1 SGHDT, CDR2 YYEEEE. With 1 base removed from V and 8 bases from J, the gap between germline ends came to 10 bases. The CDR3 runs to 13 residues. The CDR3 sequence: CASSLWGRDIQYF. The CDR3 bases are TGTGCCAGCAGCTTGTGGGGGAGAGACATTCAGTACTTC.

CDR3 protein: CAISPFGGGRGTDTQYF. The DNA for the CDR3 is TGTGCCATCAGTCCTTTCGGCGGGGGCCGGGGCACAGATACGCAGTATTTT. V is TRBV10-3 and J is TRBJ2-3, with TRBD2 as a possible D gene (7 bases). The CDR3 runs 17 residues. The germline V and J ends were trimmed by 5 bases and 1 base, with 19 bases remaining between them. Germline CDR1 and CDR2: ENHRY and SYGVKD.

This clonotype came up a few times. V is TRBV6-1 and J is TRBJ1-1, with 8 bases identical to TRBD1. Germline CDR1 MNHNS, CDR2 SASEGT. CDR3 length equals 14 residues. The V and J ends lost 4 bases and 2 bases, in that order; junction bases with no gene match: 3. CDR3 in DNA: TGTGCCAGCAGTGGCGACAGGGGAAACACTGAAGCTTTCTTT. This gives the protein CASSGDRGNTEAFF.

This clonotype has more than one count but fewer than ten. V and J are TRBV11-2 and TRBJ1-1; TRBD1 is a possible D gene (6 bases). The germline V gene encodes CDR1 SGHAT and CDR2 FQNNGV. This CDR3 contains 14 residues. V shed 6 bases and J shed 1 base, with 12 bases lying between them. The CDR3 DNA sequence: TGTGCCAGCAGTGGGGGCGGAACGAACACTGAAGCTTTCTTT. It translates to CASSGGGTNTEAFF.